This T cell receptor (beta chain) is from a study of T-cell memory formation after mild COVID-19 (dated by TCRdb to the early 2020s). About the full investigation: Most TCR sequence clusters were specific to one of the two donors. In a couple of donors, T-cell clones that expanded and contracted after mild COVID-19 were tracked by sequencing TCRalpha and TCRbeta repertoires over time. The cohort comprised two young, previously healthy adult volunteers, one female and one male.

General study outcomes and caveats: Contracting CD4+ clones appeared mostly in the CM and EM memory subsets, whereas CD8+ clones were enriched in EMRA. Whether the second-wave clones peaking on day 37 were SARS-CoV-2 specific was not confirmed. The detection of some responding clones in pre-infection memory suggests that pre-existing cross-reactive memory T cells joined the SARS-CoV-2 response. The study covered only a couple of mild cases, and larger cohorts including severe cases with pre-infection samples were considered necessary. Clones that contracted from day 15 to 85 showed balanced CD4/CD8 phenotypes, whereas a second wave of clones that expanded from day 15 to 37 leaned towards CD4+.

This clonotype appeared a few times. Its antigen is unknown. Base qualities are not recorded, but no much larger clone differs from it by a single base. The CDR3 holds 15 amino acids from the cysteine to the phenylalanine. Just the 45-base CDR3 DNA is kept, in frame starting at base 1. CDR1 is given as SEHNR and CDR2 as FQNEAQ, both from the germline V gene (reference sequence). V is shortened by 5 bases, J by 5 bases, and the region joining them spans 19 bases. Ficoll-Paque density gradient centrifugation was the method used to isolate PBMCs. Sequencer: Illumina NovaSeq 6000. TCRalpha and TCRbeta cDNA libraries were constructed by 5'RACE with constant-segment primers, with sample barcodes and unique molecular identifiers being introduced. Trizol reagent was used to extract RNA from every sample. The libraries were amplified in two PCR steps, and the second step added a second sample barcode and Illumina TruSeq adapters. The libraries were sequenced on an Illumina NovaSeq using 2 x 150 bp paired-end reads. The authors' pipeline ran thus. The reads were demultiplexed and collapsed into UMI-guided consensus sequences using migec v1.2.7. Using mixcr v2.1.11, UMI consensuses were aligned to TRA and TRB V and J templates and then assembled into clonotypes. Clonotypes were classified as expanded or contracted when called significant by both edgeR and NoisET, with noise models trained on biological replicates. For edgeR calls, the cutoffs were a false discovery rate-adjusted p below 0.01 and a log2 fold-change threshold of 1. As an exploratory analysis of dynamics, PCA with hierarchical clustering was applied to max-normalized trajectories of the 1000 most abundant clonotypes. The CD4 or CD8 phenotype of responding clones was assigned using the separately sequenced CD4+ and CD8+ repertoires. TCRdb reanalyzed the raw reads on its own, using fastp at Q25 for trimming and MiXCR for clone calling, and kept in-frame beta chains. Every entry covers one CDR3 protein and lists the most common genes and DNA from its rows. What appears here as the V and J calls and clone size reflects TCRdb's work, not the paper's. Counted in this sample were about 140,000 distinct CDR3 sequences; roughly 15% of them appeared once. Together, the top ten hold less than 15% of the sample.

The sequence derives from an adult woman who had mild COVID-19 (a few samples of this study predate the infection). The sample titles of this study are shuffled in the database, so cell type and time point are left out; the donor was told from shared clones. The rearranged segments are TRBV7-9 and TRBJ2-7, with the D gene not confidently named. What was sequenced was PBMCs or a T cell subset sorted from them (not recorded which). CDR3 protein: CASSPGVRSYDEQYF. The bases are TGTGCCAGCAGCCCTGGGGTTAGGTCGTACGACGAGCAGTACTTC.